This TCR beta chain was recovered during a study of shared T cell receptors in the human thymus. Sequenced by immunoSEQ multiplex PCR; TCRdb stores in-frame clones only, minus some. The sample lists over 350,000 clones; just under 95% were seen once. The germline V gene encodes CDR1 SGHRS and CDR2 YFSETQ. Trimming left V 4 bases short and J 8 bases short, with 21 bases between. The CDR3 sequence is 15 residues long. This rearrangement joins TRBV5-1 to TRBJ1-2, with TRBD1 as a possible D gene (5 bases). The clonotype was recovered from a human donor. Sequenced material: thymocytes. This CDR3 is CASSAKRDHLGGYTF. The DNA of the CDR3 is TGCGCCAGCAGCGCGAAGCGGGACCACTTAGGGGGCTACACCTTC.